This TCR beta chain derives from a study of lymphopenia after photon versus proton radiotherapy. Overall study results and limits: Under photons, naive T cells and diversity fell while effector/memory populations rose. Authors raise, but do not show, better survival with proton therapy. Post-nadir diversity loss with photons came from oligoclonal expansion, particularly CD8+ Temra cells. A bigger post-nadir fall in TCR diversity correlated inversely with survival time in deceased patients.

This clone was picked up one time. Antigen: not known. TCRdb's table, derived via immunoSEQ multiplex PCR, lists solely in-frame clones and lacks some. The sample lists about 26,000 clones, over 80% occurring once. Deletions cut 3 bases from V and 5 bases from J, with 19 bases between. Germline CDR1 reads LNHDA; CDR2 reads SQIVND (reference sequence). The CDR3 loop spans 16 amino acids. This chain links TRBV19 with TRBJ1-1; maybe TRBD1 (5 bases). The specimen was peripheral blood, collected from a patient treated with photon-based radiotherapy. The receptor was derived from a woman between 45 and 60 years old with pancreatic cancer. DNA for the CDR3: TGTGCCAGTAGTATTACCGGCGGGGCGGGGGGAACTGAAGCTTTCTTT. Encoded protein: CASSITGGAGGTEAFF. Together with reference TRBV19 and TRBJ1-1, the CDR3 gives the full variable domain: DGGITQSPKYLFRKEGQNVTLSCEQNLNHDAMYWYRQDPGQGLRLIYYSQIVNDFQKGDIAEGYSVSREKKESFPLTVTSAQKNPTAFYLCASSITGGAGGTEAFFGQGTRLTVV.